The rows below give T cell receptor beta chains drawn from one sample of a study of low-dose radiotherapy and immunotherapy resistance in tumors. One entry per CDR3 protein, called by TCRdb with MiXCR from the reads. The sample consists of some 57,000 distinct CDR3 sequences, about 23% of them appearing once. The sample was PBMCs, taken after low-dose radiotherapy plus immunotherapy. These receptors all come from a male donor with prostate cancer. Both conserved end residues are trimmed from each CDR3. Each record gives: CDR3 length, V gene, clone size, J gene, CDR3 protein. For some rows the clone size is stated as once, few or many, or as a class when expanded; others skip it.

21	TRBV4-2	NA	TRBJ2-5	ASSDLSGGAKNIQYFGAETQY
13	TRBV28	many	TRBJ1-2	ASSPPWEEGLGYT
14	TRBV6-2/TRBV6-3	NA	TRBJ1-1	ASTLRQGHGNTEAF
14	TRBV5-1	many	TRBJ2-5	ASSLGSSVPAETQY
14	TRBV11-3	many	TRBJ2-3	ASSSSGTGFSDTQY
13	TRBV6-2/TRBV6-3	many	TRBJ1-4	ASSYSGTGYEKLF
9	TRBV20-1	many	TRBJ1-1	SAIPVTEAF
14	TRBV16	few	TRBJ1-3	ASSQSDRGSGNTIY
9	TRBV6-2/TRBV6-3	many	TRBJ2-7	ASSKDLTQY
17	TRBV4-1	many	TRBJ2-1	ASSRGQGAGERGYNEQF
12	TRBV23-1	few	TRBJ1-2	ASSRDARNYGYT
13	TRBV7-3	many	TRBJ2-7	ASSPTSGSDSEQY
15	TRBV18	many	TRBJ2-3	ASSPARTGKLTDTQY
13	TRBV18	many	TRBJ2-5	ASSPPTGAGETQY
13	TRBV30	medium-sized	TRBJ2-7	AWSPGQGSSYEQY
15	TRBV7-2	many	TRBJ2-7	ASSQRLAGVRSYEQY
14	TRBV7-9	many	TRBJ2-3	ASRGYATGDPDTQY
11	TRBV7-8	many	TRBJ1-2	ASSNREGYGYT
13	TRBV3-1	few	TRBJ2-1	ASRTSGQGYNEQF
15	TRBV10-3	many	TRBJ2-3	AISVTGSQTSTDTQY
18	TRBV6-2/TRBV6-3	NA	TRBJ2-5	DSSIYLCSVAAGAQETQY
14	TRBV7-3	NA	TRBJ2-7	ASSVDGTRVPYEQY
12	TRBV5-1	many	TRBJ2-1	ASSLSRLYNEQF
18	TRBV4-3	NA	TRBJ1-1	ASSQDIRYRGEKRNTEAF
10	TRBV12-3/TRBV12-4	many	TRBJ2-7	ASSGGTYEQY
13	TRBV3-1	many	TRBJ1-2	ASSQGQATNYGYT
14	TRBV13	many	TRBJ2-5	ASSLGLRGNQETQY
11	TRBV18	NA	TRBJ2-1	ASSPGPQNEQF